This T cell receptor (beta chain) originates from a study of T cell responses to AZD1222 COVID-19 vaccine. Broader study findings: Spike-spanning, vaccine-associated CD4 TCRs were dominant at 160-218 and 743-854.

Clones were read by immunoSEQ multiplex PCR, and TCRdb kept only the in-frame ones, dropping some. The top ten hold approximately 3.4% of the sample, which has 150,000 to 250,000 clones, 80% to 95% seen once. The length of the CDR3 is 13 residues. CDR1 and CDR2 (germline): KGHSH, LQKENI. The ends lost 3 bases at V and 4 bases at J; junction bases unmatched: 1. Comment on this clone: What it binds is not known.

The V and J genes are TRBV18 and TRBJ1-1, with TRBD1 matching 8 bases. This sample comprised peripheral blood, obtained 28 days after the second AZD1222 dose. This sequence originates from an adult who received the AZD1222 COVID-19 vaccine. The CDR3 DNA reads as TGTGCCAGCTCACCTCAGGGGGCCACTGAAGCTTTCTTT. It translates to CASSPQGATEAFF. Full variable domain (outside the CDR3, taken from reference TRBV18 and TRBJ1-1): NAGVMQNPRHLVRRRGQEARLRCSPMKGHSHVYWYRQLPEEGLKFMVYLQKENIIDESGMPKERFSAEFPKEGPSILRIQQVVRGDSAAYFCASSPQGATEAFFGQGTRLTVV.